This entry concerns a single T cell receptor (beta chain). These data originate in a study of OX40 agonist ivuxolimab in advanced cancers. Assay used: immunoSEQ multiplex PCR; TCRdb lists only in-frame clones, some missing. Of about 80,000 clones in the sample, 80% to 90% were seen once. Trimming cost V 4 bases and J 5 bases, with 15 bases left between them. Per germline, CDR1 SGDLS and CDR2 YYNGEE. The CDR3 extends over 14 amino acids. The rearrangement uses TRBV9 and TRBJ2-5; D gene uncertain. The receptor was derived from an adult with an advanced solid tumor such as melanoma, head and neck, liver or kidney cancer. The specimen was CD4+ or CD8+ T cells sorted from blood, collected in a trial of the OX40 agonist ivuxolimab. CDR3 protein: CASSPDPAGETQYF. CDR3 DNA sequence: TGTGCCAGCAGCCCCGACCCAGCCGGGGAGACCCAGTACTTC.